The sample holds one count of the clone carrying this T cell receptor (beta chain). Other nucleotide sequences in the sample specify the same CDR3. The data are from a study of blood T cell repertoires in COVID-19. Study-level background: Samples came from the United States, Italy and Spain, spanning acute and convalescent COVID-19. Sources were T cells, B-cell-depleted T cells, or PBMCs; the material itself was cDNA or gDNA.

V was clipped by 5 bases and J by 8 bases; unmatched bases: 7. CDR3 length: 13 residues. CDR1 SEHNR and CDR2 FQNEAQ come from the germline V gene (reference sequence). The authors' processing: Researchers report that nucleated cell counts were estimated from reference gene primer amplification. Libraries were prepared by immunoSEQ multiplex PCR; TCRdb keeps only in-frame clonotypes and omits some of them. Clone size and V and J calls were adopted from that table, with D and trimming inferred from the DNA. The sample shows 100,000 to 150,000 clones, approximately 88% of them seen only once. The chain couples TRBV7-9 to TRBJ1-2, with 8 bases fitting TRBD1. The source of this sequence is a man over 45 with acute or convalescent COVID-19. Specimen: peripheral blood. DNA for the CDR3: TGTGCCAGCAGCCCTGGGACAGGCTACGGCTACACCTTC. This translates into CASSPGTGYGYTF.